These T cell receptor beta chains were read from a single sample in a study of blood T cell repertoires in COVID-19. Sequencing used immunoSEQ multiplex PCR; TCRdb keeps in-frame clones, though not all of them. The sample shows some 200,000 clones, around four fifths of them seen only once. The specimen sequenced was peripheral blood. These receptors were collected from a woman in her forties with acute or convalescent COVID-19. CDR3s include the opening cysteine and the closing phenylalanine or tryptophan. The D gene is left open where the match is weak. Clone size is shown for a subset of rows, as once, few, many or a class of expanded clone.

size	D	V	J	CDR3	DNA
-	TRBD2	TRBV7-6	TRBJ2-1	CASSLLGLAGAGRQFF	TGTGCCAGCAGCTTATTAGGCCTAGCGGGAGCAGGACGGCAGTTCTTC
-	-	TRBV5-1	TRBJ2-5	CASSSGQNQETQYF	TGCGCCAGCAGCTCTGGACAGAACCAAGAGACCCAGTACTTC
-	-	TRBV5-6	TRBJ1-1	CASSLGGSWAFF	TGTGCCAGCAGTTTGGGAGGGAGTTGGGCTTTCTTT
-	-	TRBV27	TRBJ2-7	CASSLGQPYEQYF	TGTGCCAGCAGTTTAGGACAGCCCTACGAGCAGTACTTC
-	TRBD1	TRBV6-5	TRBJ2-7	CASSYRTGRIYEQYF	TGTGCCAGCAGTTACCGGACAGGTCGCATCTACGAGCAGTACTTC
-	-	TRBV6-5	TRBJ1-5	CASSPGFYQPQHF	TGTGCCAGCAGTCCAGGGTTCTATCAGCCCCAGCATTTT
-	-	TRBV15	TRBJ2-1	CATSAQGNEQFF	TGTGCCACCAGCGCACAGGGAAATGAGCAGTTCTTC
-	TRBD1	TRBV5-6	TRBJ1-2	CASSRGTGGAYGYTF	TGTGCCAGCAGCCGCGGGACAGGGGGAGCCTATGGCTACACCTTC
-	-	TRBV6-5	TRBJ2-3	CACGQGNTQYF	TGTGCCTGTGGGCAAGGAAATACGCAGTATTTT
-	TRBD2	TRBV7-8	TRBJ2-1	CASSPSMLAGGHNEQFF	TGTGCCAGCAGTCCGTCAATGCTAGCGGGGGGGCACAATGAGCAGTTCTTC
once	TRBD1	TRBV3-1/TRBV3-2	TRBJ1-2	CASSPATGMRGYTF	TGTGCCAGCAGCCCGGCGACAGGGATGAGGGGCTACACCTTC
few	-	TRBV28	TRBJ1-5	CASLWRRAPNQPQHF	TGTGCCAGCCTTTGGCGCAGGGCACCCAATCAGCCCCAGCATTTT
once	-	TRBV2	TRBJ1-5	CASSGQGGSNQPQHF	TGTGCCAGCAGTGGGCAGGGAGGTTCTAATCAGCCCCAGCATTTT
few	TRBD1	TRBV5-1	TRBJ1-2	CASSLGGQGIGYTF	TGCGCCAGCAGCTTGGGAGGACAGGGGATCGGCTACACCTTC
-	-	TRBV28	TRBJ1-5	CASSYPDSNQPQHF	TGTGCCAGCAGTTATCCAGATAGCAATCAGCCCCAGCATTTT
-	-	TRBV7-9	TRBJ2-7	CASSLGVEAYEQYF	TGTGCCAGCAGCTTAGGCGTAGAGGCCTACGAGCAGTACTTC
-	TRBD1	TRBV18	TRBJ2-5	CASSPDRQETQYF	TGTGCCAGCTCACCGGACAGGCAAGAGACCCAGTACTTC
-	TRBD1	TRBV6-5	TRBJ2-2	CASRTGGAGTGELFF	TGTGCCAGCAGAACAGGGGGCGCGGGCACCGGGGAGCTGTTTTTT
-	-	TRBV6-1	TRBJ1-4	CASSERGLTEKLFF	TGTGCCAGCAGTGAAAGGGGGTTGACTGAAAAACTGTTTTTT
-	-	TRBV7-9	TRBJ1-1	CASSFLQGNTEAFF	TGTGCCAGCAGCTTCCTACAGGGGAACACTGAAGCTTTCTTT
few	TRBD2	TRBV28	TRBJ2-2	CASTVGSWGGTGELFF	TGTGCCAGCACTGTCGGGAGTTGGGGGGGGACCGGGGAGCTGTTTTTT
-	-	TRBV7-2	TRBJ1-1	CASSLEKGGNTEAFF	TGTGCCAGCAGCTTAGAGAAAGGGGGGAACACTGAAGCTTTCTTT
-	-	TRBV7-2	TRBJ1-2	CASSFDSGDYGYTF	TGTGCCAGCAGCTTCGACAGCGGGGACTATGGCTACACCTTC
-	TRBD2	TRBV9	TRBJ2-3	CASSSYGTSSRADTQYF	TGTGCCAGCAGCTCATACGGGACTAGCAGTCGCGCAGATACGCAGTATTTT
few	TRBD2	TRBV24-1	TRBJ2-5	CATGGGLWETQYF	TGTGCCACCGGGGGGGGTCTTTGGGAGACCCAGTACTTC
once	-	TRBV5-4	TRBJ2-3	CASSLNLAASTDTQYF	TGTGCCAGCAGCTTAAACTTAGCGGCTAGCACAGATACGCAGTATTTT
-	TRBD2	TRBV27	TRBJ2-1	CASSPRRLAGGSEQFF	TGTGCCAGCAGTCCCCGGAGGCTAGCGGGAGGAAGTGAGCAGTTCTTC
-	-	TRBV19	TRBJ1-4	CASSIGESTSRKGPLFF	TGTGCCAGTAGTATCGGGGAATCTACTAGCAGGAAAGGACCACTGTTTTTT
-	-	TRBV6-4	TRBJ2-1	CASSDHGGYNEQFF	TGTGCCAGCAGTGACCACGGGGGATACAATGAGCAGTTCTTC
-	-	TRBV7-9	TRBJ2-1	CASSLGTLRYYNEQFF	TGTGCCAGCAGCTTAGGGACATTGAGGTACTACAATGAGCAGTTCTTC
-	-	TRBV27	TRBJ1-3	CASSHPRGHSGNTIYF	TGTGCCAGCAGTCACCCCAGGGGCCACTCTGGAAACACCATATATTTT
-	-	TRBV25-1	TRBJ2-5	CASSHVLETQYF	TGTGCCAGCAGCCATGTGTTGGAGACCCAGTACTTC
-	-	TRBV6-5	TRBJ1-1	CASSYEEGGTEAFF	TGTGCCAGCAGTTACGAAGAGGGAGGCACTGAAGCTTTCTTT
-	TRBD1	TRBV5-1	TRBJ1-5	CASSWAGGQPQHF	TGCGCCAGCAGCTGGGCAGGGGGCCAGCCCCAGCATTTT
-	-	TRBV20-1	TRBJ1-6	CSASFFRAVASKSPLHF	TGCAGTGCTAGTTTTTTTCGCGCGGTCGCTTCGAAGTCACCCCTCCACTTT
-	-	TRBV28	TRBJ1-3	CASRPTGTGNTIYF	TGTGCCAGCAGACCAACAGGGACTGGAAACACCATATATTTT
-	-	TRBV11-2	TRBJ2-2	CASSLTVLITGELFF	TGTGCCAGCAGCCTCACGGTCCTTATCACCGGGGAGCTGTTTTTT
-	-	TRBV9	TRBJ1-6	CASSEQGKSPLHF	TGTGCCAGCAGCGAACAGGGAAAGTCACCCCTCCACTTT
-	TRBD2	TRBV7-3	TRBJ2-1	CASRLSGGPNNEQFF	TGTGCCAGCAGGCTTAGCGGGGGGCCGAACAATGAGCAGTTCTTC
once	-	TRBV18	TRBJ2-5	CASSPIEGGQETQYF	TGTGCCAGCTCACCAATTGAAGGGGGCCAAGAGACCCAGTACTTC
many	-	TRBV28	TRBJ2-1	CASSLQRDEQFF	TGTGCCAGCAGTTTACAGCGGGATGAGCAGTTCTTC
-	TRBD1	TRBV6-5	TRBJ1-2	CAISWDRGDGYTF	TGTGCCATTTCCTGGGACAGGGGGGATGGCTACACCTTC
-	-	TRBV19	TRBJ2-1	CASSSKGGALNEQFF	TGTGCCAGTAGTAGTAAGGGCGGGGCCCTTAATGAGCAGTTCTTC